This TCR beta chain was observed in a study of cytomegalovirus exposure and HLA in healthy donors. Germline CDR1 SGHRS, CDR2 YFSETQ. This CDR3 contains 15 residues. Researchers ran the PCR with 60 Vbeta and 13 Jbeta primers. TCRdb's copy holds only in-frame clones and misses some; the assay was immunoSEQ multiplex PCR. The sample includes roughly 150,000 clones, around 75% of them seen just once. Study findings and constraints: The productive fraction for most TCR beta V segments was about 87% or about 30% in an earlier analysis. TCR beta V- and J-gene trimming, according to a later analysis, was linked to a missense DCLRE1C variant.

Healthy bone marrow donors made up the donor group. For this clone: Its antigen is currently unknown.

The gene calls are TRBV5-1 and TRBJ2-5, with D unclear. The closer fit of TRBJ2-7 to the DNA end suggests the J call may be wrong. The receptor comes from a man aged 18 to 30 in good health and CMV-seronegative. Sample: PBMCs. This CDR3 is CASSLALGSSYEQYF. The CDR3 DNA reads TGCGCCAGCAGCTTGGCGCTAGGAAGCTCCTACGAGCAGTACTTC.